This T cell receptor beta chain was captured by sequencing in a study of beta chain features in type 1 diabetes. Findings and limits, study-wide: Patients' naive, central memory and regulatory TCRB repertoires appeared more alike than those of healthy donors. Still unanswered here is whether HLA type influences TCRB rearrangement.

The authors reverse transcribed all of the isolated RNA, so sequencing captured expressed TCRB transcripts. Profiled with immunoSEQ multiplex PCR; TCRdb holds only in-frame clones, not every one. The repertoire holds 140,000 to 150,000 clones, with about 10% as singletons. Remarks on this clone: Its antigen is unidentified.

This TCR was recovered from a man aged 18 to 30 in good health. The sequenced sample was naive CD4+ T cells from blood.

The CDR3 loop is CASSLDPSGGTYEQYF. As DNA, the CDR3 is TGTGCCAGCAGTCTAGATCCCAGCGGGGGTACCTACGAGCAGTACTTC. The gene calls are TRBV4-2 and TRBJ2-7, with 8 positions matching TRBD2. From germline, CDR1 is LGHNA and CDR2 YNFKEQ. The CDR3 spans 16 residues. J was trimmed by 2 bases and V by 6 bases; bases with no gene match: 12.